This TCR beta chain was recorded in a study of T-cell reconstitution after alpha-beta-depleted transplantation in children. The study, taken as a whole, reports: The origin of alpha-beta T cells about two months after transplant was reportedly several hundred expanded graft clones. Where some patients showed high TCRbeta diversity at day 60, it came from recipient T cells and thymic progenitors that had survived.

Notes on this clonotype: Its antigen is not identified.

Germline lookup yields CDR1 SQVTM and CDR2 ANQGSEA. The CDR3 loop spans 15 amino acids. V gave up 5 bases and J gave up 2 bases; unmatched junction bases: 9. For TCRbeta, the library was prepared with unique molecular identifiers. MiXCR, applied by TCRdb to the PCR reads, yields one record per CDR3 protein. The sample has almost 250,000 distinct CDR3 sequences, about 25% seen once. The V and J genes are TRBV29-1 and TRBJ2-5; TRBD2 matches at 9 bases. The receptor's source is a girl aged 2 to 10 with Fanconi anemia, due to receive a stem cell transplant. This material consisted of PBMCs, taken before TCRalphabeta/CD19-depleted stem cell transplant. This chain's CDR3 is CSVSGGTYLQETQYF. The CDR3 DNA is TGCAGCGTTAGCGGGGGGACCTACTTACAAGAGACCCAGTACTTC.